Here is one T cell receptor (beta chain) with its context. This entry belongs to a study of CD8 T cells in Susac syndrome. This CDR3 comprises 12 residues. In germline, CDR1 is DFQATT, CDR2 SNEGSKA (reference sequence). V was clipped by 3 bases and J by 2 bases, with 8 bases between them. It was with random hexamers that about 0.45 to 1 ug RNA was reverse transcribed. TCRdb re-derived calls from the immunoSEQ multiplex PCR reads in MiXCR, one entry per CDR3 protein. The sample comprises around 150,000 distinct CDR3 sequences, more than 90% of which are singletons, and around 0.14% rests with the top ten.

This rearrangement joins TRBV20-1 to TRBJ2-7; D is uncertain. The sequencing input was CD4+ T cells from PBMCs. This TCR derives from a human donor in good health. The CDR3 DNA sequence: TGCAGTGCTAGTGCAGGAGCCTACGAGCAGTACTTC. Translation: CSASAGAYEQYF.